One sample yielded the 32 T cell receptor beta chains listed below, sequenced in a study of cytomegalovirus exposure and HLA in healthy donors. A multiplex PCR was run with 60 Vbeta primers and 13 Jbeta primers. The assay was immunoSEQ multiplex PCR, and TCRdb's table has in-frame clones only and misses some. The table shows some 200,000 clones, with 79% occurring only once. The specimen was PBMCs. The receptors shown here come from a middle-aged man in good health and CMV-seronegative.

The chain joins TRBV12-5 to TRBJ2-1; 9 nucleotides align to TRBD1. The junction had 11 bases not matched to a gene; V was cut back by 7 bases and J by 7 bases. This CDR3 region has 15 residues. The germline CDR1 and CDR2 sequences are LGHNT and FRNRAP. The CDR3 spells CASAPGQGFGNEQFF. In DNA form, the CDR3 reads TGTGCTAGTGCCCCAGGACAGGGGTTTGGGAATGAGCAGTTCTTC.

The chain has TRBV2 and TRBJ2-3; TRBD2 matches at 8 bases. From germline, CDR1 is SNHLY and CDR2 FYNNEI. CDR3 length equals 16 residues. The junction had 8 bases not matched to a gene; V was cut back by 4 bases and J by 2 bases. CDR3 sequence: CASSGGGGRTTDTQYF. Written as DNA, the CDR3 is TGTGCCAGCAGTGGGGGGGGCGGGAGGACCACAGATACGCAGTATTTT.

V and J are TRBV7-8 and TRBJ2-6; the match to TRBD2 covers 9 bases. The CDR3 loop spans 18 amino acids. Germline assignment: CDR1 SGHVS and CDR2 FQNEAQ. The V segment lost 5 bases and the J segment 0 bases; nucleotides outside the gene matches: 8. The CDR3 DNA sequence: TGTGCCAGCAGCATCCGGGCTAGCGGGAACTCTGGGGCCAACGTCCTGACTTTC. Its protein product is CASSIRASGNSGANVLTF.

V and J are TRBV28 and TRBJ2-7; TRBD1 might be the D (6 bases). The CDR3 covers 12 residues. Trimming cost V 6 bases and J 9 bases, with 15 bases left between them. Germline V gene sequence: CDR1 MDHEN, CDR2 SYDVKM. As DNA, the CDR3 is TGTGCCAGCAGGTCCGGGACACCTGTGCAGTACTTC. As protein: CASRSGTPVQYF.

The chain couples TRBV9 to TRBJ1-5, with TRBD1 matching 8 bases. Germline CDR1 is SGDLS and CDR2 is YYNGEE. Losses at the gene ends were 4 bases for V and 0 bases for J; bases not matched to a gene: 3. The CDR3 extends over 15 amino acids. As DNA, the CDR3 is TGTGCCAGCAGCCGAGGACAGGGTAGCAATCAGCCCCAGCATTTT. It codes for CASSRGQGSNQPQHF.

The chain carries TRBV9 and TRBJ1-5, with 10 bases lining up with TRBD1. J gave up 5 bases and V 4 bases, and 6 bases lay outside the gene matches. Germline V lookup: CDR1 SGDLS, CDR2 YYNGEE. CDR3 size: 15 residues. CDR3 DNA: TGTGCCAGCAGCTACTCGGACAGGGGGGATCAGCCCCAGCATTTT. Translating gives CASSYSDRGDQPQHF. The whole variable domain, filled in from reference TRBV9 and TRBJ1-5, reads DSGVTQTPKHLITATGQRVTLRCSPRSGDLSVYWYQQSLDQGLQFLIQYYNGEERAKGNILERFSAQQFPDLHSELNLSSLELGDSALYFCASSYSDRGDQPQHFGDGTRLSIL.

This rearrangement joins TRBV5-4 to TRBJ1-2; a possible D gene is TRBD1 (5 bases). The germline V and J ends were trimmed by 0 bases and 5 bases, with 14 bases remaining between them. CDR1 and CDR2 (germline): SGHNT, YYREEE (reference sequence). The CDR3 is 15 residues long. CDR3 residues: CASSLGGRGTYGYTF. The DNA of the CDR3 is TGTGCCAGCAGCTTGGGGGGACGGGGGACTTATGGCTACACCTTC.

This chain joins TRBV20-1 and TRBJ2-7; D is undetermined. The CDR3 consists of 11 residues. Germline lookup yields CDR1 DFQATT and CDR2 SNEGSKA (reference sequence). V was shortened by 6 bases and J by 0 bases, with 6 bases between the two germline ends. The CDR3 DNA is TGCAGTGCCCCTAACTCCTACGAGCAGTACTTC. As protein: CSAPNSYEQYF.

The V and J genes are TRBV27 and TRBJ1-1, with 9 bases fitting TRBD1. Germline lookup yields CDR1 MNHEY and CDR2 SMNVEV (reference sequence). This CDR3 region has 16 residues. After removal of 0 bases from V and 4 bases from J, the junction contained 6 bases not matched to a gene. The CDR3 DNA reads as TGTGCCAGCAGTTTATCGACAGGGGGGTTGGGCACTGAAGCTTTCTTT. Translated, it gives CASSLSTGGLGTEAFF.

The rearrangement uses TRBV18 and TRBJ1-2, with 10 bases aligning to TRBD1. With 4 bases clipped from V and 6 bases from J, the junction kept 5 bases outside the gene matches. The CDR3 is 14 residues long. Germline CDR1 reads KGHSH; CDR2 reads LQKENI. CDR3 in amino acids: CASSRAGTGDGYTF. DNA of the CDR3: TGTGCCAGCTCACGAGCCGGGACAGGGGATGGCTACACCTTC. Based on the CDR3 plus reference TRBV18 and TRBJ1-2, the full variable domain is NAGVMQNPRHLVRRRGQEARLRCSPMKGHSHVYWYRQLPEEGLKFMVYLQKENIIDESGMPKERFSAEFPKEGPSILRIQQVVRGDSAAYFCASSRAGTGDGYTFGSGTRLTVV.

The chain's CDR3 is CASSGDRGETQYF. CDR3 nucleotides: TGTGCCAGCAGCGGGGACAGGGGAGAGACCCAGTACTTC. The V gene is TRBV7-2, the J gene TRBJ2-5; 10 nucleotides match TRBD1. The germline gives CDR1 SGHTA, CDR2 FQGNSA. The CDR3 runs 13 residues. The V segment lost 5 bases and the J segment 4 bases; nucleotides outside the gene matches: 1.

CDR3 residues: CASSKDRTYQETQYF. Here the CDR3 DNA reads TGTGCCAGTAGTAAGGACAGGACGTACCAAGAGACCCAGTACTTC. The chain employs TRBV19 and TRBJ2-5; 7 nucleotides agree with TRBD1. The CDR3 spans 15 residues. In germline, CDR1 is LNHDA, CDR2 SQIVND (reference sequence). The V gene end was trimmed by 4 bases and the J gene end by 0 bases; junction bases not matched to a gene: 5. The entire variable domain, with the rest obtained from reference TRBV19 and TRBJ2-5, is as follows: DGGITQSPKYLFRKEGQNVTLSCEQNLNHDAMYWYRQDPGQGLRLIYYSQIVNDFQKGDIAEGYSVSREKKESFPLTVTSAQKNPTAFYLCASSKDRTYQETQYFGPGTRLLVL.

The genes are TRBV27 and TRBJ1-1, with 10 nucleotides matching TRBD1. After removal of 5 bases from V and 5 bases from J, the junction contained 11 bases not matched to a gene. The CDR3 is 16 residues long. The V gene's germline CDR1 is MNHEY and CDR2 SMNVEV (reference sequence). The CDR3 here is CASSMTIRDRGTEAFF. DNA for the CDR3: TGTGCCAGCAGTATGACGATCCGGGACAGGGGAACTGAAGCTTTCTTT.

The rearrangement joins TRBV7-8 to TRBJ2-1, with 10 bases that match TRBD1. V gave up 6 bases and J gave up 9 bases; unmatched junction bases: 8. The CDR3 length is 14 residues. Per the germline V gene, CDR1 is SGHVS and CDR2 is FQNEAQ. This chain's CDR3 is CASSYDRGLGEQFF. For the CDR3, the DNA is TGTGCCAGCAGTTATGACAGGGGGCTAGGTGAGCAGTTCTTC. The complete variable domain, with remaining parts taken from reference TRBV7-8 and TRBJ2-1, reads GAGVSQSPRYKVAKRGQDVALRCDPISGHVSLFWYQQALGQGPEFLTYFQNEAQLDKSGLPSDRFFAERPEGSVSTLKIQRTQQEDSAVYLCASSYDRGLGEQFFGPGTRLTVL.

This chain connects TRBV10-1 to TRBJ2-2, with TRBD2 matching 13 bases. V was clipped by 2 bases and J by 5 bases; unmatched bases: 5. The CDR3 sequence is 17 residues long. Germline V gives CDR1 WNHNN, CDR2 SYGVQD (reference sequence). The CDR3 sequence: CASSEGTSGIITGELFF. CDR3 nucleotide sequence: TGCGCCAGCAGTGAGGGGACTAGCGGGATTATAACCGGGGAGCTGTTTTTT.

The chain links TRBV7-9 to TRBJ2-7; 9 bases are shared with TRBD2. The CDR3 length is 15 residues. V dropped 1 base and J dropped 5; count of bases not matched to a gene: 6. Germline assignment: CDR1 SEHNR and CDR2 FQNEAQ (reference sequence). DNA for the CDR3: TGTGCCAGCAGCTTAGGGACTAGCGTTTCTAACGAGCAGTACTTC. Residues: CASSLGTSVSNEQYF.

The chain recombines TRBV15 with TRBJ2-1; 10 bases fit TRBD2. Germline loops: CDR1 LNHNV, CDR2 YYDKDF (reference sequence). This CDR3 spans 15 amino acids. V lost 4 bases to trimming and J lost 7 bases; unmatched junction nucleotides: 7. The CDR3 nucleotides are TGTGCCACCAGCAAAGGAAGCGGGAGGGTAAATGAGCAGTTCTTC. Translated: CATSKGSGRVNEQFF.

In this sample, this clone turned up once. V usage is TRBV28 and J usage is TRBJ2-1, with 7 bases matching TRBD1. There are 15 residues in the CDR3. Germline lookup yields CDR1 MDHEN and CDR2 SYDVKM. V lost 5 bases and J lost 3; bases outside the gene matches: 7. The CDR3: CASSTRQGHYNEQFF. CDR3 nucleotides: TGTGCCAGCAGTACCCGACAGGGACACTACAATGAGCAGTTCTTC.

In the case of this clone: The sample has other DNA sequences that encode this CDR3 too. The gene calls are TRBV18 and TRBJ1-1; no reliable D call. Per the germline V gene, CDR1 is KGHSH and CDR2 is LQKENI. Trimming stripped 3 bases from V and 1 base from J, with 6 bases between. The CDR3 totals 13 residues. CDR3 protein: CASSPRGNTEAFF. CDR3 nucleotides: TGTGCCAGCTCACCTCGAGGGAACACTGAAGCTTTCTTT.

The chain recombines TRBV29-1 with TRBJ2-5, with 7 bases identical to TRBD2. The closer fit of TRBJ2-7 to the DNA end suggests the J call may be wrong. The CDR3 totals 12 residues. Looked up from germline, CDR1 is SQVTM and CDR2 is ANQGSEA. This CDR3 is CSVPGRFHEQYF. Here the CDR3 DNA reads TGCAGCGTTCCCGGGAGGTTCCACGAGCAGTACTTC.

The chain has TRBV19 and TRBJ2-5; 7 bases agree with TRBD2. Germline V gene data show CDR1 as LNHDA and CDR2 as SQIVND (reference sequence). The CDR3 consists of 14 residues. V lost 9 bases to trimming and J lost 4 bases; unmatched junction nucleotides: 11. The CDR3 protein is CASAGGGGRETQYF. CDR3 coding DNA: TGTGCCAGCGCGGGTGGCGGGGGACGAGAGACCCAGTACTTC.

With respect to this clone: The germline gene is not matched at one end of the junction; a read error may be the cause. V is TRBV20-1 and J is TRBJ2-1; perhaps TRBD2 as D (6 bases). The CDR3 is made up of 10 amino acids. CDR1 DFQATT and CDR2 SNEGSKA come from the germline V gene (reference sequence). CDR3 in amino acids: CSARPGTPVF. In nucleotides, the CDR3 is TGCAGTGCTCGACCCGGGACTCCGGTCTTC.

The V and J genes are TRBV19 and TRBJ1-1, with a tentative D call TRBD1 (6 bases). Germline V gene data show CDR1 as LNHDA and CDR2 as SQIVND (reference sequence). V was shortened by 3 bases and J by 0 bases, with 11 bases between the two germline ends. The CDR3 runs 15 residues. The CDR3 region has the DNA TGTGCCAGTAGTATTGGACAGTCGATGAACACTGAAGCTTTCTTT. Its translation: CASSIGQSMNTEAFF.

CDR3 protein: CASRGGNYNEQFF. The CDR3 DNA reads as TGTGCCAGCAGGGGCGGGAACTACAATGAGCAGTTCTTC. This chain joins TRBV25-1 and TRBJ2-1; weak D call: TRBD2 (6 bases). Germline CDR1 MGHDK, CDR2 SYGVNS. CDR3 length equals 13 residues. Between the trimmed V and J ends, which lost 6 bases and 3 bases, there was a span of 9 bases.

The chain has TRBV28 and TRBJ1-3; D uncertain. The CDR3 runs 12 residues. The V end lost 7 bases, the J end lost 4 bases, and 8 bases lay between the germline ends. Germline V lookup: CDR1 MDHEN, CDR2 SYDVKM. CDR3 residues: CASMRPGNTIYF. DNA of the CDR3: TGTGCCAGCATGCGTCCGGGAAACACCATATATTTT. The complete variable domain, with remaining parts taken from reference TRBV28 and TRBJ1-3, reads DVKVTQSSRYLVKRTGEKVFLECVQDMDHENMFWYRQDPGLGLRLIYFSYDVKMKEKGDIPEGYSVSREKKERFSLILESASTNQTSMYLCASMRPGNTIYFGEGSWLTVV.

The chain uses TRBV28 and TRBJ1-1, with D possibly TRBD1 on 6 matching bases. Germline assignment: CDR1 MDHEN and CDR2 SYDVKM. The CDR3 is made up of 13 amino acids. V was cut by 11 bases and J by 5 bases, with 18 bases left in between. CDR3 in DNA: TGTGCCGGCCGTGGGGGGGCCGAGACTGAAGCTTTCTTT. Translating it yields CAGRGGAETEAFF. The variable domain in full, completed from reference TRBV28 and TRBJ1-1, reads DVKVTQSSRYLVKRTGEKVFLECVQDMDHENMFWYRQDPGLGLRLIYFSYDVKMKEKGDIPEGYSVSREKKERFSLILESASTNQTSMYLCAGRGGAETEAFFGQGTRLTVV.

This clone was recorded once. This chain connects TRBV7-8 to TRBJ2-3; TRBD2 matches 10 bases. Unmatched junction bases numbered 14, after V lost 5 bases and J lost 0 bases. The CDR3 sequence is 19 residues long. CDR1 and CDR2 from the germline V gene are SGHVS and FQNEAQ. DNA for the CDR3: TGTGCCAGCAGCCGAGAGGGAGCTAGCGGGAGTACTAGCACAGATACGCAGTATTTT. It specifies CASSREGASGSTSTDTQYF.

The chain is built from TRBV10-3 and TRBJ1-2, with no clear D. Germline V lookup: CDR1 ENHRY, CDR2 SYGVKD. V was cut by 3 bases and J by 0 bases, with 8 bases left in between. The CDR3 spans 14 residues. The CDR3 DNA reads as TGTGCCATCAGTGAACAGAGAGCTAACTATGGCTACACCTTC. This gives the protein CAISEQRANYGYTF.

V and J are TRBV7-2 and TRBJ2-1, with 8 bases fitting TRBD2. This CDR3 spans 15 amino acids. Losses at the gene ends were 0 bases for V and 7 bases for J; bases not matched to a gene: 5. From germline, CDR1 is SGHTA and CDR2 FQGNSA. As DNA, the CDR3 is TGTGCCAGCAGCTTAGCGGCGGGAGGACGTAATGAGCAGTTCTTC. The encoded protein is CASSLAAGGRNEQFF.

The chain has TRBV5-1 and TRBJ2-5, with 8 bases matching TRBD2. CDR1 SGHRS and CDR2 YFSETQ come from the germline V gene. The CDR3 is 14 amino acids. After removal of 4 bases from V and 5 bases from J, the junction contained 7 bases not matched to a gene. For the CDR3, the DNA is TGCGCCAGCAGCACGGGACTAGTAGGGGAGACCCAGTACTTC. This codes for CASSTGLVGETQYF.

The chain links TRBV11-2 to TRBJ2-4; D possibly corresponds to TRBD1 (5 bases). Germline loops: CDR1 SGHAT, CDR2 FQNNGV. Deletions cut 0 bases from V and 0 bases from J, with 12 bases between. This CDR3 region has 17 residues. The CDR3 protein is CASSLEWAGPAKNIQYF. The CDR3 bases are TGTGCCAGCAGCTTAGAATGGGCAGGGCCAGCCAAAAACATTCAGTACTTC.

The V gene is TRBV28, the J gene TRBJ1-5; 8 nucleotides agree with TRBD1. The germline V gene has CDR1 MDHEN and CDR2 SYDVKM. The CDR3 runs 15 residues. Trimming removed 4 bases from V and 6 bases from J; junction bases left unmatched: 8. The DNA of the CDR3 is TGTGCCAGCAGTTCATCAACAGGGGGTCGTCAGCCCCAGCATTTT. Residues: CASSSSTGGRQPQHF.